This TCR beta chain appears in the sequencing data of a study of T cell responses to AZD1222 COVID-19 vaccine. Findings and limits, study-wide: Reportedly, nearly half of unique spike TCRs recognized epitopes outside B.1.351/B.1.1.7 mutations. In a largely white British group with more females than males, clonal diversity was possibly underestimated. Spike-wide vaccine-associated CD4 TCRs dominated at 160-218 and 743-854.

V lost 5 bases to trimming and J lost 4 bases, with 17 bases between them. CDR3 length equals 15 residues. Germline CDR1 and CDR2: SGHVS and FQNEAQ. Remarks on this clone: What it binds is not known.

The assay was immunoSEQ multiplex PCR, and TCRdb's table has in-frame clones only and misses some. The sample lists 110,000 or so clones; 90% were seen once. The sample in question was peripheral blood, obtained 28 days after the second dose of the MenACWY control vaccine. This sequence originates from an adult who received the MenACWY meningococcal vaccine as a control. The chain uses TRBV7-8 and TRBJ1-2; the D is unclear. The CDR3 bases are TGTGCCAGCAGCGAGGGTTACGATAGGAGCTATGGCTACACCTTC. Residues: CASSEGYDRSYGYTF.